The 12 T cell receptor beta chains given below trace back to one sample, sequenced in a study of chemoradiotherapy in HPV16-positive cancers. Only in-frame clones appear in the TCRdb table, and some are missing; sequencing was by immunoSEQ multiplex PCR. The sample carries approximately 12,000 clones, around 86% recorded once. Sequencing was performed on blood, taken from a patient who underwent chemoradiotherapy. The receptors originated from a human donor with HPV-associated anogenital cancer.

The genes are TRBV5-1 and TRBJ1-3, with TRBD1 identical over 7 bases. The CDR3 runs to 16 residues. The ends lost 5 bases at V and 0 bases at J; junction bases unmatched: 8. Germline lookup yields CDR1 SGHRS and CDR2 YFSETQ. The CDR3 DNA is TGCGCCAGCAGTTGGGACAGCCCTAGCTCTGGAAACACCATATATTTT. Amino acids: CASSWDSPSSGNTIYF. Looking up the rest from reference TRBV5-1 and TRBJ1-3 gives the full variable domain: KAGVTQTPRYLIKTRGQQVTLSCSPISGHRSVSWYQQTPGQGLQFLFEYFSETQRNKGNFPGRFSGRQFSNSRSEMNVSTLELGDSALYLCASSWDSPSSGNTIYFGEGSWLTVV.

The rearrangement uses TRBV11-3 and TRBJ2-5; tentative D call: TRBD2 (5 bases). Germline assignment: CDR1 SGHNT and CDR2 YENEEA. The CDR3 loop spans 13 amino acids. V lost 1 base and J lost 6, with 9 bases in between. The CDR3 nucleotides are TGTGCCAGCAGCTTAGGGCCCGGGAAGACCCAGTACTTC. This sequence encodes CASSLGPGKTQYF.

This clone was counted a single time. The chain uses TRBV7-9 and TRBJ1-3; the D gene is possibly TRBD1 (6 bases). Per germline, CDR1 SEHNR and CDR2 FQNEAQ (reference sequence). The CDR3 covers 17 residues. Trimming shortened V by 5 bases and J by 2 bases, and 19 bases separated the two germline ends. CDR3 amino acids: CASSPGGGDLPGNTIYF. The CDR3 region has the DNA TGTGCCAGCAGCCCCGGGGGGGGCGACTTACCTGGAAACACCATATATTTT.

The chain has TRBV7-6 and TRBJ2-3; TRBD1 matches at 8 bases. The CDR3 extends over 17 amino acids. Trimming cost V 5 bases and J 0 bases; bases outside gene matches: 10. Germline CDR1 is SGHVS and CDR2 is FNYEAQ. The CDR3 DNA sequence: TGTGCCAGCAGCCCGGACGCCGGGACAGGAAGCACAGATACGCAGTATTTT. It encodes CASSPDAGTGSTDTQYF.

This chain uses TRBV10-1 with TRBJ2-1; D could derive from TRBD1 or TRBD2 (5 bases each). The germline V gene has CDR1 WNHNN and CDR2 SYGVQD (reference sequence). There are 16 residues in the CDR3. V was clipped by 0 bases and J by 9 bases, with 18 bases between them. The CDR3 loop is CASSESIQGPNGEQFF. CDR3 nucleotides: TGCGCCAGCAGTGAGTCCATTCAGGGACCCAACGGTGAGCAGTTCTTC.

The J gene is TRBJ2-6, the V gene TRBV30; the D gene is possibly TRBD2 (5 bases). The germline CDR1 and CDR2 sequences are GTSNPN and SVGIG (reference sequence). The CDR3 has 14 residues. Trimming shortened V by 3 bases and J by 4 bases, and 10 bases separated the two germline ends. The CDR3 protein is CAWSGGAGANVLTF. DNA for the CDR3: TGTGCCTGGAGCGGAGGTGCCGGGGCCAACGTCCTGACTTTC.

The chain employs TRBV9 and TRBJ2-1; possibly TRBD1 for D (5 bases). CDR3 size: 15 residues. V lost 0 bases to trimming and J lost 0 bases, with 7 bases between them. The germline CDR1 and CDR2 sequences are SGDLS and YYNGEE. The CDR3 sequence is CASSVETGSYNEQFF. CDR3 bases: TGTGCCAGCAGCGTAGAAACAGGCTCCTACAATGAGCAGTTCTTC.

The rearrangement uses TRBV4-2 and TRBJ1-2; possibly TRBD1 for D (5 bases). This CDR3 is built from 18 residues. The germline gives CDR1 LGHNA, CDR2 YNFKEQ. V was shortened by 1 base and J by 3 bases, with 21 bases between the two germline ends. The chain's CDR3 is CASSQVVAAGRPDYGYTF. CDR3 nucleotides: TGTGCCAGCAGCCAAGTCGTGGCGGCAGGGCGACCTGACTATGGCTACACCTTC.

The V gene is TRBV28, the J gene TRBJ2-7, with 12 bases matching TRBD2. The V gene end was trimmed by 2 bases and the J gene end by 5 bases; junction bases not matched to a gene: 4. Germline V gene lookup returns CDR1 MDHEN and CDR2 SYDVKM. The CDR3 sequence is 15 residues long. This chain's CDR3 is CASSLAGLAGDEQYF. DNA for the CDR3: TGTGCCAGCAGTTTAGCGGGACTAGCGGGCGACGAGCAGTACTTC.

The J gene is TRBJ2-3, the V gene TRBV29-1; the match to TRBD1 covers 8 bases. Trimming at V came to 3 bases and at J to 2 bases, leaving 10 bases not matched to a gene. Germline V gene data show CDR1 as SQVTM and CDR2 as ANQGSEA. The CDR3 totals 16 residues. This CDR3 is CSVDGHRGLVTDTQYF. The CDR3 DNA reads TGCAGCGTTGATGGCCACAGGGGGTTAGTCACAGATACGCAGTATTTT.

The CDR3, as DNA: TGCGCCAGCAGCGGGACTAGCACAGATACGCAGTATTTT. Protein: CASSGTSTDTQYF. The V call is TRBV5-1, the J call TRBJ2-3, with D possibly TRBD2 on 6 matching bases. From germline, CDR1 is SGHRS and CDR2 YFSETQ. The CDR3 consists of 13 residues. V shed 4 bases and J shed 0 bases, with 6 bases lying between them.

The sample holds one count of this clone. CDR3 coding DNA: TGTGCCAGTAGCGACCACCTTACAGGGGGCTCTTCTAACTATGGCTACACCTTC. Its translation: CASSDHLTGGSSNYGYTF. This chain connects TRBV19 to TRBJ1-2; 9 nucleotides agree with TRBD1. The V gene end was trimmed by 6 bases and the J gene end by 0 bases; junction bases not matched to a gene: 14. The CDR3 length is 18 residues. Germline V lookup: CDR1 LNHDA, CDR2 SQIVND (reference sequence).